This TCR beta chain was sequenced for a study of blood T cell repertoires in COVID-19. The table came from immunoSEQ multiplex PCR; TCRdb's copy has only in-frame clones and leaves some out. Of about 180,000 clones listed, roughly 83% are singletons. The germline CDR1 and CDR2 sequences are SQVTM and ANQGSEA. Deletions cut 1 base from V and 5 bases from J, with 17 bases between. CDR3 length: 15 amino acids. Enrollees, about 18 to 95 years old, lived in around 23 US areas. The source of this sequence is a woman aged 25 to 45 who had recovered from COVID-19. The chain is built from TRBV29-1 and TRBJ2-5; perhaps TRBD2 as D (6 bases). Sequenced material: PBMCs or T cells enriched from blood (not recorded which). Written as DNA, the CDR3 is TGCAGCGTTGAAGGTGTAGCGGAGATACCGGAGACCCAGTACTTC. This sequence encodes CSVEGVAEIPETQYF.